This T cell receptor (beta chain) was sequenced in a study of beta chain features in type 1 diabetes. Overall study results and limits: Within each of all four CD4+ subsets, Type 1 diabetes patients had TCRB CDR3s that were moderately but significantly shorter.

Every donor provided one heparinised blood draw, which averaged roughly 120 mL. Expressed TCRB transcripts got sequenced, as all isolated RNA was reverse transcribed. TCRdb keeps only in-frame clones here, not all; method: immunoSEQ multiplex PCR. Of some 640,000 clones listed, around an eighth are singletons. The germline CDR1 and CDR2 sequences are LNHDA and SQIVND (reference sequence). V was pared by 4 bases and J by 2 bases, with 9 bases between. This CDR3 comprises 13 residues. There are a few counts of this clone. Its matching antigen is unknown. Sequencing was carried out using naive CD4+ T cells from blood. This receptor was identified in a man between 18 and 29 years old with type 1 diabetes. The chain links TRBV19 to TRBJ2-7, with D perhaps matching TRBD1 or TRBD2 (5 bases each). The CDR3 loop reads CASSSGTTYEQYF. As DNA, the CDR3 is TGTGCCAGTAGTAGTGGGACCACCTACGAGCAGTACTTC.